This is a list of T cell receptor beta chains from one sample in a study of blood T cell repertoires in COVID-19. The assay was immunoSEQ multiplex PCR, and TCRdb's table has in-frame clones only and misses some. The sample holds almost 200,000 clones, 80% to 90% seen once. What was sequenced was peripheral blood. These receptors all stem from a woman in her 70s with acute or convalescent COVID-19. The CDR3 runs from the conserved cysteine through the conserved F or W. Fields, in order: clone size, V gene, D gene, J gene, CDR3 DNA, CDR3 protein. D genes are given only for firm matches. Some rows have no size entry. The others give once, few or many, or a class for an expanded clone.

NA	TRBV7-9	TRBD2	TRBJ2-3	TGTGCCAGCAGCTTTGACGGGGGGGCATGGGATACGCAGTATTTT	CASSFDGGAWDTQYF
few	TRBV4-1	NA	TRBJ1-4	TGCGCCAGCAGCCAAGATCGGGACACAACTAATGAAAAACTGTTTTTT	CASSQDRDTTNEKLFF
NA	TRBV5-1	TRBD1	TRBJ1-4	TGCGCCAGCAGCTTCGGGACAGGGAATGAAAAACTGTTTTTT	CASSFGTGNEKLFF
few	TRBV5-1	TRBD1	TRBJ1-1	TGCGCCAGCAGCTCCGCCGGGACAGGGAACACTGAAGCTTTCTTT	CASSSAGTGNTEAFF
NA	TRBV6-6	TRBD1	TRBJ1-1	TGTGCCAGCAGTTACGGAGGGGGCGTCACTGAAGCTTTCTTT	CASSYGGGVTEAFF
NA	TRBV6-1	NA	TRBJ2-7	TGTGCCAGCAGTGAATATACAGGGTCCTACGAGCAGTACTTC	CASSEYTGSYEQYF
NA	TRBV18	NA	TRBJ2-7	TGTGCCAGCTCACCGTATTTGGAGGCTGCCTACGAGCAGTACTTC	CASSPYLEAAYEQYF
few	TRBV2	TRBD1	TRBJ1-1	TGTGCCAGCACCCAGGCAGGGGGCACTGAAGCTTTCTTT	CASTQAGGTEAFF
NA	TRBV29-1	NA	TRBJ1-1	TGCAGCGGGGTGTGGGGGCTTGGGACTGAAGCTTTCTTT	CSGVWGLGTEAFF
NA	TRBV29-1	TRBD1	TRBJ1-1	TGCAGCGTTTCTGGGACAGGGGGTTTTGTGAACACTGAAGCTTTCTTT	CSVSGTGGFVNTEAFF
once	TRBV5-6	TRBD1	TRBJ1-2	TGTGCCAGCAGCACCCCTACAGGGGGGATACCTAACTATGGCTACACCTTC	CASSTPTGGIPNYGYTF
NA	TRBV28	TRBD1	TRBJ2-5	TGTGCCAGCAGGGGGACAGGGGTAGAGACCCAGTACTTC	CASRGTGVETQYF
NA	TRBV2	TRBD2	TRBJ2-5	TGTGCCAGCAGTCCGGGACTAGCGGGAGAGACCCAGTACTTC	CASSPGLAGETQYF
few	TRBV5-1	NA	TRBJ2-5	TGCGCCAGCAGCTTGCCAGGGGAAGAGACCCAGTACTTC	CASSLPGEETQYF
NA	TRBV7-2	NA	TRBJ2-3	TGTGCCAGCAGCCCCTTCTTCGCAGATACGCAGTATTTT	CASSPFFADTQYF
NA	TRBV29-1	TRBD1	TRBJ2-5	TGCAGCGTTAGGACAGGTCAAGAGACCCAGTACTTC	CSVRTGQETQYF
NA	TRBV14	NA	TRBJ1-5	TGTGCCAGCAGCGTTGGACTCGATCAGCCCCAGCATTTT	CASSVGLDQPQHF
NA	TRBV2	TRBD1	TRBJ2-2	TGTGCCAGCAGTGAGACAGGGGGAGTGTCCGGGGAGCTGTTTTTT	CASSETGGVSGELFF
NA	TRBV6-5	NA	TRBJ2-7	TGTGCCAGCAGTTACGGTGTCCAGGTCAAAAGCGAGCAGTACTTC	CASSYGVQVKSEQYF
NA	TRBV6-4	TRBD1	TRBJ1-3	TGTGCCAGCAGCGTGGACAGGGGGCCTGGAAACACCATATATTTT	CASSVDRGPGNTIYF
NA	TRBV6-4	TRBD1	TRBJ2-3	TGTGCCAGCAGGCGGACAGGGACAGATACGCAGTATTTT	CASRRTGTDTQYF
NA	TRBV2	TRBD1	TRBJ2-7	TGTGCCAGCGGCCTCAGGGGGATCAACGAGCAGTACTTC	CASGLRGINEQYF
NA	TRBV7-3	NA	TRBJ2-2	TGTGCCAGCAGCTTTTCTACCGGGGAGCTGTTTTTT	CASSFSTGELFF
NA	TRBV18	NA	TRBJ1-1	TGTGCCAGCTCAGCATCGGAGATCCCGAACACTGAAGCTTTCTTT	CASSASEIPNTEAFF
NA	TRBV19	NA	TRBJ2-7	TGTGCCAGTAGCCACCTTGGGGCCGAGCAGTACTTC	CASSHLGAEQYF
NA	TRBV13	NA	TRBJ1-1	TGTGCCAGCAGCTCCTCCCCGAGGGCGGCTGAAGCTTTCTTT	CASSSSPRAAEAFF
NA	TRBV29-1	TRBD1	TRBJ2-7	TGCAGCGTTGGAAAGGGGGCGCGGGACGAGCAGTACTTC	CSVGKGARDEQYF
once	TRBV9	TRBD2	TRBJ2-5	TGTGCCAGCAGCGTAGGATCCGCGGGAGAAGAGACCCAGTACTTC	CASSVGSAGEETQYF
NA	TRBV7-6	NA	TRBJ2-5	TGTGCCAGCAGCTCAAGTGGTAGCAGCCAAGAGACCCAGTACTTC	CASSSSGSSQETQYF
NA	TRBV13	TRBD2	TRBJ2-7	TGTGCCAGCAGCTTCGGGGGGTCCTACGAGCAGTACTTC	CASSFGGSYEQYF
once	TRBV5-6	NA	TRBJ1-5	TGTGCCAGCAGCCTCAGAAACAATCAGCCCCAGCATTTT	CASSLRNNQPQHF
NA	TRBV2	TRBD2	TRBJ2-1	TGTGCCAGCAGTGGGCCCCCCGGGACTAGCGGGGCGGCCCAGGGGGAGCAGTTCTTC	CASSGPPGTSGAAQGEQFF
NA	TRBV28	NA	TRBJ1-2	TGTGCCAGCAGGGTAGGACAGCACTATGGCTACACCTTC	CASRVGQHYGYTF
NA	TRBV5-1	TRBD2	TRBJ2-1	TGCGCCAGCAGCTTGGGGGCGGGAGATGAGCAGTTCTTC	CASSLGAGDEQFF
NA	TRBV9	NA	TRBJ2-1	TGTGCCAGCAGCGTAGAACAGCAGCCGGTGAATGAGCAGTTCTTC	CASSVEQQPVNEQFF
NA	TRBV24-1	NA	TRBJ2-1	TGTGCCACCAGTGATTTTAGTAGCGGCCACAATGAGCAGTTCTTC	CATSDFSSGHNEQFF
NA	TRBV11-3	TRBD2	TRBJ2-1	TGTGCCAGCAGCTTGACTAGCGGGAGAATTGAAGGTGAGCAGTTCTTC	CASSLTSGRIEGEQFF
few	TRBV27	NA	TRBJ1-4	TGTGCCAGCACCACTGGAGGGGAAAAACTGTTTTTT	CASTTGGEKLFF
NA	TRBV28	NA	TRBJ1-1	TGTGCCAGCAGTATCGGGGAAGCTTTCTTT	CASSIGEAFF
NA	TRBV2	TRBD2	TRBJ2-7	TGTGCCAGCAAGGGGCTAGCGGGGAGCGCGGGGTACTTC	CASKGLAGSAGYF